This passage covers 8 T cell receptor beta chains from one sample sequenced in a study of T-cell memory formation after mild COVID-19. TCRdb fed the 5' RACE reads into MiXCR, producing one record per CDR3 protein. The sample has under 300,000 distinct CDR3 sequences; approximately 7.6% are singletons. Sequenced sample: PBMCs or a T cell subset sorted from them (not recorded which). The receptor source for this set is a man between 18 and 35 years old who had mild COVID-19 (a few samples of this study predate the infection). Cell type and time point are not known.

This clonotype was seen a handful of times. The V gene is TRBV3-1, the J gene TRBJ2-7; 8 nucleotides align to TRBD2. The V segment lost 4 bases and the J segment 7 bases; nucleotides outside the gene matches: 12. Germline V gives CDR1 LGHDT, CDR2 YNNKEL (reference sequence). This CDR3 comprises 15 residues. CDR3 DNA sequence: TGTGCCAGCAGCCCTGGACTAGCCATTATGGGGGAGCAGTACGTC. This sequence encodes CASSPGLAIMGEQYV.

This clonotype appeared many times. The gene calls are TRBV12-3 or TRBV12-4 and TRBJ2-2; a weak D match, TRBD1 (5 bases). The CDR3 spans 15 residues. V shed 0 bases and J shed 6 bases, with 11 bases lying between them. CDR3 in DNA: TGTGCCAGCAGTTTAGCAGGCAGGGAAGCCGGGGAGCTGTTTTTT. It is translated as CASSLAGREAGELFF.

This clonotype was picked up a small number of times. The chain has TRBV4-1 and TRBJ2-7, with D possibly being TRBD1 (6 bases). Germline lookup yields CDR1 MGHRA and CDR2 YSYEKL. Trimming shortened V by 3 bases and J by 2 bases, and 17 bases separated the two germline ends. The CDR3 contains 16 residues. CDR3 region: CASSQVQGFSTYEQYF. The CDR3 DNA reads as TGCGCCAGCAGCCAGGTACAGGGCTTTAGCACCTACGAGCAGTACTTC.

This clonotype occurred many times. This chain uses TRBV5-4 with TRBJ1-4; TRBD1 aligns across 10 bases. The CDR3 consists of 14 residues. J gave up 7 bases and V 4 bases, and 4 bases lay outside the gene matches. Germline CDR1 is SGHNT and CDR2 is YYREEE (reference sequence). The CDR3 DNA is TGTGCCAGCAGCAGACAGGGGGCGACTGAAAAACTGTTTTTT. As protein: CASSRQGATEKLFF.

This sequence joins TRBV6-2 or TRBV6-3 and TRBJ2-3; D gene unclear. The V and J ends lost 5 bases and 8 bases respectively, with 11 bases between them. The V gene's germline CDR1 is MNHEY and CDR2 SVGEGT. The CDR3 runs to 12 residues. CDR3 coding DNA: TGTGCCAGCAGTCGGATGTTGGGTACGCAGTATTTT. Translating it yields CASSRMLGTQYF.

V and J are TRBV7-3 and TRBJ2-3; 8 nucleotides agree with TRBD1. CDR1 and CDR2 from the germline V gene are SGHTA and FQGTGA. V was pared by 5 bases and J by 1 base, with 2 bases of the junction left unmatched. The CDR3 runs to 14 residues. CDR3 coding DNA: TGTGCCAGCAGCCCACAGGGGGGCACAGATACGCAGTATTTT. It codes for CASSPQGGTDTQYF.

This clonotype was detected only a few times. The genes are TRBV11-2 and TRBJ2-1; tentative D call: TRBD1 (6 bases). The CDR3 contains 12 residues. The germline V gene encodes CDR1 SGHAT and CDR2 FQNNGV. Trimming shortened V by 7 bases and J by 9 bases, and 13 bases separated the two germline ends. DNA for the CDR3: TGTGCCAGCATCCCAGGGGTAGGTGAGCAGTTCTTC. It specifies CASIPGVGEQFF.

CDR3 nucleotides: TGCAGTGCCCCGGGACTAGGTCTTAATGAGCAGTTCTTC. Protein: CSAPGLGLNEQFF. The chain combines TRBV20-1 with TRBJ2-1; TRBD2 matches 8 bases. The CDR3 has 13 residues. The trim removed 6 bases at V and 7 bases at J, leaving 8 bases unmatched. The germline CDR1 and CDR2 sequences are DFQATT and SNEGSKA (reference sequence).